This T cell receptor beta chain is drawn from a study of shared T cell receptors in the human thymus. The protocol was immunoSEQ multiplex PCR, while the TCRdb copy is restricted to in-frame clones and leaves out a portion. This table has some 700,000 clones, around 89% appearing once. Separately, the same data were catalogued under a study of human thymus T cells. That work adds: Those donating were healthy Finnish infants in corrective surgery for congenital heart defects. Corrective heart surgery yielded resections, and these provided the thymus tissue. Usage of V and J genes appeared biased in thymic and blood repertoires.

This sequence was found in a boy under two years old with a congenital heart defect. Sequencing used thymocytes.

In DNA, the CDR3 is TGTGCCAGCAGTTACTCCCGGGACACAGATACGCAGTATTTT. Its translation: CASSYSRDTDTQYF. The chain combines TRBV6-5 with TRBJ2-3; weak D call: TRBD2 (5 bases). The V end was cut by 0 bases, the J end by 2 bases, with 6 bases between. CDR3 length equals 14 residues. The germline V gene has CDR1 MNHEY and CDR2 SVGAGI.